What follows are 26 T cell receptor delta chains derived from one specimen sequenced in a study of gamma-delta chains in newborns, infants, children. TCRdb repeated clone calling on the reads with CATT. The profile covers 5,500 to 7,500 delta-chain clones, with about 11% appearing a single time and roughly 6.6% taken by the ten largest. Sequencing was done on a sample of blood. Receptor source: a child who was a newborn, infant or young child, either healthy, febrile or measles-vaccinated (not recorded which).

A few counts support this clone. The J gene is TRDJ1, the V gene TRDV2; 8 bases fit TRDD3. CDR1 is GEAIGNYY and CDR2 is EKD in the germline V gene. J gave up 0 bases and V 2 bases, and 7 bases lay outside the gene matches. The CDR3 sequence is 16 residues long. The CDR3 here is CACDNLGESYTDKLIF. The DNA of the CDR3 is TGTGCCTGTGACAATCTGGGGGAGTCGTACACCGATAAACTCATCTTT.

The chain uses TRDV2 and TRDJ1, with 9 bases fitting TRDD3. TCRdb carries no J gene annotation; the J gene was assigned here by matching the DNA with germline. The trim removed 7 bases at V and 0 bases at J, leaving 8 bases unmatched. Germline loops: CDR1 GEAIGNYY, CDR2 EKD. The CDR3 is 15 residues long. CDR3 nucleotide sequence: TGTGCCTGCTGGGGACTGGGGGACTACACCGATAAACTCATCTTT. This encodes CACWGLGDYTDKLIF.

Turning to this clone: A read error may account for a junction end that differs from germline. The rearrangement uses TRDV2 and TRDJ3; 9 nucleotides line up with TRDD3. The J gene, absent from TCRdb, was called here by matching the DNA to germline. Germline lookup yields CDR1 GEAIGNYY and CDR2 EKD. CDR3 size: 23 residues. The CDR3 nucleotides read TGTGCCTGTGACGAAACCTCTACACGGAACGGAAGGGGGGATACCTGGGACGCCCGAAAGATGTTTTTC. Translating gives CACDETSTRNGRGDTWDARKMFF.

On this clone: The protein TCRdb lists belongs to a much larger clone and differs from this DNA's translation at residue 4, which points to a read error; the protein shown is made from the DNA. This chain uses TRDV2 with TRDJ1; tentatively, D is TRDD3 (6 bases). TCRdb gives no J gene; it was assigned here by matching the DNA to germline. Trimming took 5 bases from V and 0 from J, leaving 18 bases between them. The CDR3 has 16 amino acids. From germline, CDR1 is GEAIGNYY and CDR2 EKD. The CDR3 region is CACGRLAGENTDKLIF. The CDR3 DNA follows: TGTGCCTGTGGCCGCTTGGCGGGGGAGAACACCGATAAACTCATCTTT.

The J segment was not called; the V segment is TRDV1; TRDD3 is the table's D call and was not checked against the DNA. This CDR3 comprises 23 residues. The germline V gene has CDR1 TSWWSYY and CDR2 QGS. CDR3: CALGAPAFSPYWGSTWDTRQTFF. Written as DNA, the CDR3 is TGTGCTCTTGGAGCTCCGGCCTTCTCCCCGTACTGGGGGTCAACCTGGGACACCCGACAGACGTTTTTC.

As concerns this clone: A read error is possible here, since a much larger clone lies one base away. For the CDR3, the DNA is TGTGCCTGTGATCCCTTAACCCTCCAGGGGAGAAAGCGCTACACCGATAAACTCATCTTT. Encoded protein: CACDPLTLQGRKRYTDKLIF. V gene TRDV2 combines with J gene TRDJ1; D may be TRDD3 (5 bases). V was clipped by 4 bases and J by 0 bases, with 29 bases between them. Germline V gives CDR1 GEAIGNYY, CDR2 EKD. There are 20 residues in the CDR3.

This clone occurred a few times. The rearrangement links TRDV2 to TRDJ3, with a possible D match to TRDD3 (5 bases). CDR1 is GEAIGNYY, CDR2 EKD, per germline. V was shortened by 0 bases and J by 2 bases, with 13 bases between the two germline ends. The CDR3 length is 18 residues. The chain's CDR3 is CACDTGGQLAWDTRQMFF. CDR3 coding DNA: TGTGCCTGTGACACCGGGGGCCAGCTGGCCTGGGACACCCGACAGATGTTTTTC.

To note about this clone: TCRdb attributes to this sequence the protein of a much larger clone, which differs from the DNA translation at residue 10; a read error is likely, and the protein displayed is translated from the DNA. V usage is TRDV2 and J usage is TRDJ1, with a tentative D call TRDD3 (6 bases). CDR1 and CDR2 (germline): GEAIGNYY, EKD. Trimming cost V 3 bases and J 3 bases, with 16 bases left between them. The length of the CDR3 is 15 residues. The CDR3 spells CACDEWGSDADKLIF. The CDR3 nucleotides read TGTGCCTGTGACGAGTGGGGGTCAGACGCCGATAAACTCATCTTT.

In regard to this clone: One base separates it from a far larger clone, so it is likely a read error. The same CDR3 is also encoded by other DNA sequences in this sample. The J gene is TRDJ1, the V gene TRDV2, with a possible D match to TRDD3 (6 bases). V dropped 0 bases and J dropped 0 bases, with 13 bases sitting between them. From germline, CDR1 is GEAIGNYY and CDR2 EKD. CDR3 length equals 16 residues. CDR3 nucleotides: TGTGCCTGTGACACCCTGGGAGATACGAACACCGATAAACTCATCTTT. It encodes CACDTLGDTNTDKLIF.

The J gene is given as TRDJ1, and the V gene is not called; the table calls TRDD2, which could not be checked here. The CDR3 sequence is 24 residues long. In DNA, the CDR3 is TGTGCCTGTGACCCTGTCACCTTCCTACGTAACCTGTGGGACTCACCTTCGCACACCGATAAACTCATCTTT. Amino acids: CACDPVTFLRNLWDSPSHTDKLIF.

This clone was seen a few times. A far larger clone lies a single base away; this is likely a read error. The rearrangement links TRDV2 to TRDJ1, with TRDD3 matching 7 bases. The CDR3 is 18 residues long. Germline V gives CDR1 GEAIGNYY, CDR2 EKD. The CDR3: CACDTLPHGGDSTDKPIF. Here the CDR3 DNA reads TGTGCCTGTGACACCCTTCCCCATGGGGGAGATTCGACCGATAAACCCATCTTT.

This clone was seen only a few times. The chain carries TRDV2 and TRDJ1; D gene ambiguous. CDR3 length equals 15 residues. Germline CDR1 GEAIGNYY, CDR2 EKD. V lost 1 base and J lost 4, with 15 bases in between. CDR3: CACDTLSRRFDKLIF. The DNA for the CDR3 is TGTGCCTGTGACACGTTATCCCGGCGTTTCGATAAACTCATCTTT.

The J gene is uncalled and the V gene is TRDV1; no DNA check was done on the table's D call, TRDD3. The germline V gene has CDR1 TSWWSYY and CDR2 QGS. This CDR3 is 21 amino acids long. CDR3 protein: CALGEQPPFLLVSGARGGLIF. CDR3 sequence (DNA): TGTGCTCTTGGGGAACAGCCCCCCTTCCTACTGGTTTCGGGGGCTAGGGGGGGACTCATCTTC.

The V and J genes are TRDV2 and TRDJ3, with TRDD3 identical over 7 bases. This CDR3 contains 18 residues. V trimming: 0 bases; J trimming: 0 bases; junction bases outside the gene matches: 4. Germline assignment: CDR1 GEAIGNYY and CDR2 EKD. CDR3 sequence: CACDTGGMSSWDTRQMFF. The CDR3 DNA sequence: TGTGCCTGTGACACCGGGGGGATGAGCTCCTGGGACACCCGACAGATGTTTTTC.

The chain is built from TRDV2 and TRDJ1, with 12 bases aligning to TRDD3. V lost 0 bases to trimming and J lost 0 bases; unmatched junction nucleotides: 10. CDR1 GEAIGNYY and CDR2 EKD come from the germline V gene. This CDR3 has 19 amino acids. In DNA, the CDR3 is TGTGCCTGTGACACCCTCTTACTGGGGGATACATCCTACACCGATAAACTCATCTTT. It encodes CACDTLLLGDTSYTDKLIF.

This clone is medium-sized by share. The chain couples TRDV2 to TRDJ1; 13 positions match TRDD3. The CDR3 runs to 20 residues. Per the germline V gene, CDR1 is GEAIGNYY and CDR2 is EKD. Trimming took 3 bases from V and 0 from J; bases not matched to a gene: 15. For the CDR3, the DNA is TGTGCCTGTGACCCGTTACTGGGGGATACGCTCCCCCCGTACACCGATAAACTCATCTTT. It translates to CACDPLLGDTLPPYTDKLIF.

The V call is TRDV2, the J call TRDJ1, with TRDD3 matching 9 bases. Germline V gene sequence: CDR1 GEAIGNYY, CDR2 EKD. Trimming cost V 0 bases and J 0 bases; bases outside gene matches: 10. The CDR3 loop spans 18 amino acids. CDR3 residues: CACDTVTGGGMYTDKLIF. Written as DNA, the CDR3 is TGTGCCTGTGACACCGTTACTGGGGGAGGGATGTACACCGATAAACTCATCTTT.

The chain is built from TRDV2 and TRDJ1, with 9 bases identical to TRDD3. This CDR3 has 19 residues. Germline assignment: CDR1 GEAIGNYY and CDR2 EKD. Germline trimming cut 0 bases from V and 2 bases from J; bases unmatched to any gene: 15. The CDR3 DNA follows: TGTGCCTGTGACACCGTACGGGTACTGGGGGAACATCCGACCGATAAACTCATCTTT. This codes for CACDTVRVLGEHPTDKLIF.

This clone was counted a single time. The rearrangement links TRDV2 to TRDJ1; 8 nucleotides match TRDD3. The J gene was not available in TCRdb and was assigned here by matching the DNA to germline segments. Trimming cost V 0 bases and J 2 bases; bases outside gene matches: 22. Germline lookup yields CDR1 GEAIGNYY and CDR2 EKD. This CDR3 has 21 residues. The CDR3 loop is CACDTVSPTTGGSPTTDKLIF. The CDR3 DNA reads TGTGCCTGTGACACCGTCTCCCCTACTACTGGGGGTTCCCCCACAACCGATAAACTCATCTTT.

This clone is medium-sized by share. The V call is TRDV2, the J call TRDJ1; no firm D call. Looked up from germline, CDR1 is GEAIGNYY and CDR2 is EKD. Trimming took off 0 bases at V and 0 bases at J, with 16 bases between the two ends. CDR3 length: 17 amino acids. Here the CDR3 reads CACDTLRIGSYTDKLIF. CDR3 coding DNA: TGTGCCTGTGACACCTTACGAATTGGATCGTACACCGATAAACTCATCTTT.

The V and J genes are TRDV2 and TRDJ1; weak D call: TRDD3 (5 bases). The CDR3 covers 19 residues. Trimming removed 0 bases at V and 7 bases at J, with 29 bases between. In germline, CDR1 is GEAIGNYY, CDR2 EKD. The DNA for the CDR3 is TGTGCCTGTGACACCGTAACGGCGGACTTCACGCGGATAAGGCGTAAACTCATCTTT. Translating it yields CACDTVTADFTRIRRKLIF.

This clone has only a few counts. TCRdb records a much larger clone's protein for this DNA, with a difference at residue 3 that likely arises from a read error; the protein given is the translation of the DNA. V gene TRDV2 combines with J gene TRDJ2; 10 nucleotides align to TRDD3. The germline gives CDR1 GEAIGNYY, CDR2 EKD. This CDR3 contains 14 residues. The CDR3 nucleotides read TGTGCCCGTGACGTACTGGGGGATACAGCACAACTCTTCTTT. Its protein product is CARDVLGDTAQLFF.

The rearrangement uses TRDV2 and TRDJ3; 10 positions agree with TRDD3. Germline CDR1 reads GEAIGNYY; CDR2 reads EKD. This CDR3 comprises 19 residues. Trimming removed 0 bases from V and 2 bases from J; junction bases left unmatched: 6. CDR3 protein: CACDTLTGGSTWDTRQMFF. The CDR3 bases are TGTGCCTGTGACACCCTCACTGGGGGATCGACCTGGGACACCCGACAGATGTTTTTC.

This clone has a handful of counts. TCRdb's protein sequence differs at residue 9 from the translated DNA; the protein presented here follows the DNA. The rearrangement uses TRDV2 and TRDJ1, with 7 bases that match TRDD3. The CDR3 totals 16 residues. J gave up 0 bases and V 3 bases, and 9 bases lay outside the gene matches. Germline V gene lookup returns CDR1 GEAIGNYY and CDR2 EKD. CDR3 sequence: CACDPLGGRYTDKLIF. In nucleotides, the CDR3 is TGTGCCTGTGACCCCCTGGGGGGAAGGTACACCGATAAACTCATCTTT.

This clone has a handful of counts. This sample includes further DNA sequences coding for the same CDR3. The rearrangement joins TRDV2 to TRDJ3, with D possibly TRDD3 on 6 matching bases. The V gene lost 1 base and the J gene lost 0 bases, with 12 bases spanning the gap. This CDR3 is 18 amino acids long. Germline loops: CDR1 GEAIGNYY, CDR2 EKD. This chain's CDR3 is CACDTGGSSSWDTRQMFF. CDR3 bases: TGTGCCTGTGACACTGGGGGGTCTAGCTCCTGGGACACCCGACAGATGTTTTTC.

This clone was detected only a few times. A much larger clone lies a single base off, so this may be a read error. Other nucleotide sequences in the sample specify the same CDR3. This sequence joins TRDV2 and TRDJ1; 9 bases line up with TRDD3. In germline, CDR1 is GEAIGNYY, CDR2 EKD. The CDR3 has 15 amino acids. The CDR3 sequence is CACDPLLGDTDKLIF. DNA for the CDR3: TGTGCCTGTGACCCTTTACTGGGGGACACTGATAAACTCATCTTT.